The entry below gives a single TCR beta chain sequence along with its context. The data stem from a study of cytomegalovirus exposure and HLA in healthy donors. V was pared by 6 bases and J by 0 bases, with 12 bases between. There are 15 residues in the CDR3. Germline V gene sequence: CDR1 ENHRY, CDR2 SYGVKD. The PCR had 60 Vbeta and 13 Jbeta primers. Here immunoSEQ multiplex PCR was the method, and the copy in TCRdb shows in-frame clones only, minus some. The data contain about 57,000 clones, 70% to 75% of them singletons. This sequence originates from a man under 40 in good health and CMV-seropositive. V usage is TRBV10-3 and J usage is TRBJ1-3; D might be TRBD1 (5 bases). Sequencing input: PBMCs. The CDR3 region is CAISQGAISGNTIYF. The CDR3, as DNA: TGTGCCATCAGCCAAGGGGCCATCTCTGGAAACACCATATATTTT.